The present T cell receptor (beta chain) was sequenced within a study of T cell changes during pregnancy in multiple sclerosis. The assay was immunoSEQ multiplex PCR, and TCRdb's table has in-frame clones only and misses some. The sample shows around 80,000 clones, about 93% of them seen only once. Concerning this clone: This same CDR3 is encoded by further DNA sequences in the sample.

V was trimmed by 1 base and J by 4 bases, leaving 7 bases between them. Germline V gene data show CDR1 as SNHLY and CDR2 as FYNNEI. The CDR3 is 13 amino acids. The specimen was peripheral blood, collected in the second trimester of pregnancy. This TCR was recovered from a female donor in good health, enrolled as a control in a pregnancy study. The V call is TRBV2, the J call TRBJ1-1, with unresolved D. Here the CDR3 DNA reads TGTGCCAGCAGTGAAGGCCCGGGCACTGAAGCTTTCTTT. This sequence encodes CASSEGPGTEAFF.